This TCR beta chain was obtained from a study of CD8 T cells in Susac syndrome. The RNA, about 0.45 to 1 ug, was put through reverse transcription using random hexamers. From the immunoSEQ multiplex PCR reads, TCRdb called clonotypes with MiXCR, one entry per CDR3 protein. Of tens of thousands of distinct CDR3 sequences listed, approximately 92% are singletons. In germline, CDR1 is SEHNR, CDR2 FQNEAQ (reference sequence). This CDR3 comprises 19 residues. The trim removed 4 bases at V and 4 bases at J, leaving 12 bases unmatched. Specimen: CD8+ T cells from PBMCs. The chain carries TRBV7-9 and TRBJ2-3, with TRBD2 matching over 15 bases. The clonotype comes from a human donor in good health. CDR3 sequence (DNA): TGTGCCAGCAGCTCCCCCCCGGGACTAGCGGGGGGCCAGCCAGATACGCAGTATTTT. Translating it yields CASSSPPGLAGGQPDTQYF.